One and the same sample provided the 2 T cell receptor beta chains below, sequenced in a study of circulating and synovial CD4+ cells in juvenile arthritis. Sequenced by immunoSEQ multiplex PCR; TCRdb stores in-frame clones only, minus some. The sample has about 30,000 clones; roughly 95% are singletons. The sample was CD4+ T cells from blood. The origin of the receptors is a human donor with juvenile idiopathic arthritis.

The rearrangement uses TRBV7-6 and TRBJ2-7; TRBD2 might be the D (6 bases). The CDR3 loop spans 16 amino acids. Germline loops: CDR1 SGHVS, CDR2 FNYEAQ. The V and J ends lost 0 bases and 7 bases respectively, with 19 bases between them. CDR3 in amino acids: CASSLAERANQQEQYF. The CDR3, as DNA: TGTGCCAGCAGCTTAGCGGAGCGGGCCAACCAGCAGGAGCAGTACTTC.

This chain joins TRBV28 and TRBJ2-7; the D gene is possibly TRBD1 (6 bases). The germline gives CDR1 MDHEN, CDR2 SYDVKM. Trimming pared 3 bases from V and 3 bases from J, leaving 18 bases between. CDR3 length equals 16 residues. The CDR3 DNA reads TGTGCCAGCAGTTTTGAGTGGGGACACACAAACTACGAGCAGTACTTC. This sequence encodes CASSFEWGHTNYEQYF.